This T cell receptor (beta chain) was profiled in a study of cytomegalovirus exposure and HLA in healthy donors. Study findings and constraints: When presence/absence was analysed, sequencing depth was taken to be roughly uniform across donors. As a later analysis showed, a missense DCLRE1C variant was linked to trimming of TCR beta V- and J-genes. TCR beta V segments were, for the most part, productive about 87% or about 30% of the time in an earlier analysis. Associated with HLA alleles at 0.05 false discovery rate in a later analysis were about 17,000 TCR beta sequences.

On this clone: Its antigen is currently unknown.

Germline lookup yields CDR1 SNHLY and CDR2 FYNNEI. The trim removed 4 bases at V and 4 bases at J, leaving 11 bases unmatched. The CDR3 has 17 residues. PCR was performed using 60 Vbeta and 13 Jbeta primers. Clones were sequenced by immunoSEQ multiplex PCR, and TCRdb holds only the in-frame ones, with some missing. The sample has 130,000 or so clones; roughly 84% are singletons. The clonotype comes from a woman younger than 35 in good health and CMV-seropositive. The chain employs TRBV2 and TRBJ1-2; 11 bases fit TRBD1. Material for sequencing was PBMCs. CDR3 in DNA: TGTGCCAGCAGTGCCCGGACAGGGGGCTTACGTAGCTATGGCTACACCTTC. Its protein product is CASSARTGGLRSYGYTF.